The rows below give T cell receptor beta chains drawn from one sample of a study of T cells in Graves' hyperthyroidism and ophthalmopathy. TCRdb redid the calling of the multiplex PCR reads with MiXCR, one entry per CDR3 protein. The data hold some 650,000 distinct CDR3 sequences, with roughly 16% observed a single time. Input material: blood. All receptors come from a woman aged 40 to 50 with Graves' ophthalmopathy. Each CDR3 is given with its conserved first and last residue. The D gene is left open where the match is weak. Size tells how often a clone was seen (once, few, many) or the class of an expanded clone, and some rows leave it out.

abundance: -; v_gene: TRBV6-5; j_gene: TRBJ1-3; d_gene: -; CDR3nt: TGTGCCAGCAGTTACTCGATGGCGGGAAACACCATATATTTT; CDR3aa: CASSYSMAGNTIYF
abundance: -; v_gene: TRBV20-1; j_gene: TRBJ2-1; d_gene: -; CDR3nt: TGCAGTGCTAGACCTGCGGGTGGGAGCGACAATGAGCAGTTCTTC; CDR3aa: CSARPAGGSDNEQFF
abundance: -; v_gene: TRBV7-9; j_gene: TRBJ1-2; d_gene: -; CDR3nt: TGTGCCAGCAGTCTAGGGGGGCAGGGGCGATATGGCTACACCTTC; CDR3aa: CASSLGGQGRYGYTF
abundance: many; v_gene: TRBV2; j_gene: TRBJ1-2; d_gene: TRBD1; CDR3nt: TGTGCCAGCAGGGAGGGACAGGGTTATGGCTACACCTTC; CDR3aa: CASREGQGYGYTF
abundance: few; v_gene: TRBV7-2; j_gene: TRBJ1-2; d_gene: -; CDR3nt: TGTGCCAGCAGCTTAGATTGGACTACGGGCTATGGCTACACCTTC; CDR3aa: CASSLDWTTGYGYTF
abundance: many; v_gene: TRBV5-1; j_gene: TRBJ2-3; d_gene: -; CDR3nt: TGCGCCAGCAGCTTGATAGTCACAGATACGCAGTATTTT; CDR3aa: CASSLIVTDTQYF
abundance: many; v_gene: TRBV20-1; j_gene: TRBJ2-7; d_gene: -; CDR3nt: TGCAGTGCTAGACTCGCGACTAACAGCTCCTACGAGCAGTACTTC; CDR3aa: CSARLATNSSYEQYF
abundance: -; v_gene: TRBV3-1; j_gene: TRBJ2-7; d_gene: TRBD1; CDR3nt: TGTGCCAGCAGTCCGGCCGGGCAGGGGGCCTACGAGCAGTACTTC; CDR3aa: CASSPAGQGAYEQYF
abundance: many; v_gene: TRBV7-2; j_gene: TRBJ2-4; d_gene: TRBD1; CDR3nt: TGTGCCAGCAGCCCAGGACAGGGGCGCATTCAGTACTTC; CDR3aa: CASSPGQGRIQYF
abundance: few; v_gene: TRBV14; j_gene: TRBJ2-7; d_gene: -; CDR3nt: TGTGCCAGCAGCCAAGTTTCAGGCAACTCTGGCCTCTCCTACGAGCAGTACTTC; CDR3aa: CASSQVSGNSGLSYEQYF
abundance: once; v_gene: TRBV2; j_gene: TRBJ1-5; d_gene: -; CDR3nt: TGTGCCAGCAGTGTGGGGGGGCGCGGCAATCAGCCCCAGCATTTT; CDR3aa: CASSVGGRGNQPQHF
abundance: -; v_gene: TRBV3-1; j_gene: TRBJ2-1; d_gene: TRBD1; CDR3nt: TGTGCCAGCAGCCAAGATTCGACAGGGGGCAATGAGCAGTTCTTC; CDR3aa: CASSQDSTGGNEQFF
abundance: many; v_gene: TRBV2; j_gene: TRBJ1-4; d_gene: TRBD1; CDR3nt: TGTGCCACCAGTGCCGGACAGGGCCCCAATGAAAAACTGTTTTTT; CDR3aa: CATSAGQGPNEKLFF
abundance: -; v_gene: TRBV4-1; j_gene: TRBJ2-3; d_gene: -; CDR3nt: TGCGCCAGCAGCCAAGACGAGCGATGCACAGATACGCAGTATTTT; CDR3aa: CASSQDERCTDTQYF
abundance: many; v_gene: TRBV2; j_gene: TRBJ2-4; d_gene: -; CDR3nt: TGTGCCAGCAGTGAAGGCAGGGCTTCGTACATTCAGTACTTC; CDR3aa: CASSEGRASYIQYF
abundance: many; v_gene: TRBV15; j_gene: TRBJ2-3; d_gene: TRBD1; CDR3nt: TGTGCCACCAGCAGAACAACGGGACAGGGCCCAGATACGCAGTATTTT; CDR3aa: CATSRTTGQGPDTQYF
abundance: many; v_gene: TRBV28; j_gene: TRBJ2-7; d_gene: -; CDR3nt: TGTGCCAGCATCCTCTCCTACGAGCAGTACTTC; CDR3aa: CASILSYEQYF
abundance: many; v_gene: TRBV2; j_gene: TRBJ1-4; d_gene: -; CDR3nt: TGTGCCAGCGGTCTGACGTACGAAAAACTGTTTTTT; CDR3aa: CASGLTYEKLFF
abundance: few; v_gene: TRBV18; j_gene: TRBJ2-2; d_gene: TRBD2; CDR3nt: TGTGCCAGCTCACCCGGACTAGCGGGACTATTGAACACCGGGGAGCTGTTTTTT; CDR3aa: CASSPGLAGLLNTGELFF
abundance: many; v_gene: TRBV5-8; j_gene: TRBJ2-5; d_gene: -; CDR3nt: TGTGCCAGCAGCTTGAACGGGATCGGAGGAGAGACCCAGTACTTC; CDR3aa: CASSLNGIGGETQYF
abundance: -; v_gene: TRBV29-1; j_gene: TRBJ2-1; d_gene: TRBD2; CDR3nt: TGCAGCGTTGTGGAGACTAGCGGGAGTCATGAGCAGTTCTTC; CDR3aa: CSVVETSGSHEQFF
abundance: many; v_gene: TRBV6-2/TRBV6-3; j_gene: TRBJ2-3; d_gene: -; CDR3nt: TGTGCCAGCAGTTACGGCCCCACCAGCACAGATACGCAGTATTTT; CDR3aa: CASSYGPTSTDTQYF
abundance: -; v_gene: TRBV18; j_gene: TRBJ2-7; d_gene: -; CDR3nt: TGTGCCAGCTCACCGGCCTCAGATGGGGTTAGGGAGCAGTACTTC; CDR3aa: CASSPASDGVREQYF
abundance: few; v_gene: TRBV7-9; j_gene: TRBJ2-1; d_gene: -; CDR3nt: TGTGCCAGCAGTACAACCCCCAGGGGCGGGAATGAGCAGTTCTTC; CDR3aa: CASSTTPRGGNEQFF
abundance: -; v_gene: TRBV6-2/TRBV6-3; j_gene: TRBJ2-7; d_gene: -; CDR3nt: TGTGCCAGCAGTCCGCGCAAAATCTTCTCCTACGAGCAGTACTTC; CDR3aa: CASSPRKIFSYEQYF
abundance: few; v_gene: TRBV5-1; j_gene: TRBJ2-3; d_gene: -; CDR3nt: TGCGCCAGCATGATGGCAGGGGATAACACAGATACGCAGTATTTT; CDR3aa: CASMMAGDNTDTQYF
abundance: many; v_gene: TRBV20-1; j_gene: TRBJ2-5; d_gene: TRBD1; CDR3nt: TGCAGTGCTAGAATCGGGACAGGGGACCAAGAGACCCAGTACTTC; CDR3aa: CSARIGTGDQETQYF
abundance: many; v_gene: TRBV18; j_gene: TRBJ2-3; d_gene: -; CDR3nt: TGTGCCAGCTCACCACCGAGTCTAGATACGCAGTATTTT; CDR3aa: CASSPPSLDTQYF
abundance: once; v_gene: TRBV6-1; j_gene: TRBJ2-3; d_gene: TRBD2; CDR3nt: TGTGCCAGCAGGATTAGCGGGAGCACAGATACGCGGTATTTT; CDR3aa: CASRISGSTDTRYF
abundance: many; v_gene: TRBV2; j_gene: TRBJ2-7; d_gene: -; CDR3nt: TGTGCCAGCATCTGGGGGGACGAGCAGTACTTC; CDR3aa: CASIWGDEQYF
abundance: few; v_gene: TRBV11-2; j_gene: TRBJ1-6; d_gene: -; CDR3nt: TGTGCCAGCAGCTTACAAGGGAATCAGAATTCACCCCTCCACTTT; CDR3aa: CASSLQGNQNSPLHF
abundance: -; v_gene: TRBV19; j_gene: TRBJ2-3; d_gene: -; CDR3nt: TGTGCCAGTAGTATTACAGGGATCACAGATACGCAGTATTTT; CDR3aa: CASSITGITDTQYF
abundance: many; v_gene: TRBV18; j_gene: TRBJ1-1; d_gene: -; CDR3nt: TGTGCCAGCTCACCCTGGGTTTTGGACACTGAAGCTTTCTTT; CDR3aa: CASSPWVLDTEAFF
abundance: many; v_gene: TRBV20-1; j_gene: TRBJ2-3; d_gene: TRBD1; CDR3nt: TGCAGTGCTTCTAAACAACAGGGGGCGGGCACAGATACGCAGTATTTT; CDR3aa: CSASKQQGAGTDTQYF
abundance: many; v_gene: TRBV5-1; j_gene: TRBJ2-7; d_gene: TRBD1; CDR3nt: TGCGCCAGCAGCTCCTCCGGGACAGCCTACGAGCAGTACTTC; CDR3aa: CASSSSGTAYEQYF
abundance: many; v_gene: TRBV6-1; j_gene: TRBJ1-1; d_gene: -; CDR3nt: TGTGCCAGCAGTTCCCGAGGACAGATGAACACTGAAGCTTTCTTT; CDR3aa: CASSSRGQMNTEAFF
abundance: -; v_gene: TRBV7-9; j_gene: TRBJ1-2; d_gene: TRBD1; CDR3nt: TGTGCCAGCAAGACCGGGACAGTCGATGGCTACACCTTC; CDR3aa: CASKTGTVDGYTF
abundance: many; v_gene: TRBV5-1; j_gene: TRBJ2-1; d_gene: -; CDR3nt: TGCGCCAGCAGCTTGGTGGACGCTGGGGAGCAGTTCTTC; CDR3aa: CASSLVDAGEQFF
abundance: many; v_gene: TRBV12-3/TRBV12-4; j_gene: TRBJ2-1; d_gene: TRBD2; CDR3nt: TGTGCCAGCAGTCCAGCGGAGACTAGCGGGAGGAATGAGCAGTTCTTC; CDR3aa: CASSPAETSGRNEQFF
abundance: many; v_gene: TRBV2; j_gene: TRBJ2-7; d_gene: -; CDR3nt: TGTGCCAGCAGTGTGACTAGTATCTACGAGCAGTACTTC; CDR3aa: CASSVTSIYEQYF
abundance: many; v_gene: TRBV5-1; j_gene: TRBJ1-3; d_gene: TRBD1; CDR3nt: TGCGCCAGCAGCGGGGGACAGGGGGCGCCGCGCGGAAACACCATATATTTT; CDR3aa: CASSGGQGAPRGNTIYF
abundance: few; v_gene: TRBV6-9; j_gene: TRBJ1-5; d_gene: -; CDR3nt: TGTGCCAGCAGTTATAGAGAAAATCAGCCCCAGCATTTT; CDR3aa: CASSYRENQPQHF
abundance: many; v_gene: TRBV28; j_gene: TRBJ1-1; d_gene: -; CDR3nt: TGTGCCAGCAGTCAAACTCAGGGGATTGGCACTGAAGCTTTCTTT; CDR3aa: CASSQTQGIGTEAFF
abundance: many; v_gene: TRBV20-1; j_gene: TRBJ2-1; d_gene: -; CDR3nt: TGCAGTGCTAGACGCCAGGGCGCTTACAATGAGCAGTTCTTC; CDR3aa: CSARRQGAYNEQFF
abundance: -; v_gene: TRBV5-1; j_gene: TRBJ2-7; d_gene: TRBD2; CDR3nt: TGCGCCAGCAGCTTTCTAGCGGAGGGAACGGACGAGCAGTACTTC; CDR3aa: CASSFLAEGTDEQYF
abundance: few; v_gene: TRBV18; j_gene: TRBJ2-3; d_gene: TRBD2; CDR3nt: TGTGCCAGCTCTAGCGGGCCCGGCACAGATACGCAGTATTTT; CDR3aa: CASSSGPGTDTQYF
abundance: few; v_gene: TRBV3-1; j_gene: TRBJ2-7; d_gene: TRBD2; CDR3nt: TGTGCCAGCAGCCAAGATGGGGCGAGCGGGAGCTACGAGCAGTACTTC; CDR3aa: CASSQDGASGSYEQYF
abundance: -; v_gene: TRBV10-3; j_gene: TRBJ2-5; d_gene: -; CDR3nt: TGTGCCATCAGTGACCCCCTGGGCTCCGGGGAGACCCAGTACTTC; CDR3aa: CAISDPLGSGETQYF
abundance: many; v_gene: TRBV29-1; j_gene: TRBJ2-7; d_gene: -; CDR3nt: TGCAGCGTTGCGGGGACAACCGCCGAGCAGTACTTC; CDR3aa: CSVAGTTAEQYF
abundance: -; v_gene: TRBV9; j_gene: TRBJ2-1; d_gene: -; CDR3nt: TGTGCCAGCAGCGTAGTAGGAGAGATGGGTGAGCAGTTCTTC; CDR3aa: CASSVVGEMGEQFF
abundance: few; v_gene: TRBV29-1; j_gene: TRBJ1-1; d_gene: -; CDR3nt: TGCAGCGTTGATGGTGAAGGAGAAGCTTTCTTT; CDR3aa: CSVDGEGEAFF
abundance: many; v_gene: TRBV3-1; j_gene: TRBJ2-5; d_gene: -; CDR3nt: TGTGCCAGCAGCCCTGCAGGGGATCTTTACTTC; CDR3aa: CASSPAGDLYF
abundance: many; v_gene: TRBV30; j_gene: TRBJ2-5; d_gene: -; CDR3nt: TGTGCCTGGAGTGTAGGTCCCAGCCAAGAGACCCAGTACTTC; CDR3aa: CAWSVGPSQETQYF
abundance: -; v_gene: TRBV11-2; j_gene: TRBJ2-4; d_gene: TRBD2; CDR3nt: TGTGCCAGCAGCCTGGGACTAGCGGGGGGTATGACCAAAAACATTCAGTACTTC; CDR3aa: CASSLGLAGGMTKNIQYF
abundance: many; v_gene: TRBV19; j_gene: TRBJ2-5; d_gene: -; CDR3nt: TGTGCCAGTAGTATTACGGGTGGGGAGACCCAGTACTTC; CDR3aa: CASSITGGETQYF
abundance: few; v_gene: TRBV20-1; j_gene: TRBJ2-1; d_gene: TRBD2; CDR3nt: TGCAGTGCTAGAGTAGCGGGCATAAATGAGCAGTTCTTC; CDR3aa: CSARVAGINEQFF
abundance: few; v_gene: TRBV6-1; j_gene: TRBJ1-1; d_gene: -; CDR3nt: TGTGCCAGCACCGAACATACGTACGGTGAAGCTTTCTTT; CDR3aa: CASTEHTYGEAFF